This entry is about one T cell receptor (beta chain). Its antigen is unidentified. This record comes from a study of regulatory T cells in long-lasting Graves disease. Construction of the TCR beta libraries employed iRepertoire HTBI primers in conjunction with Arm-PCR of CDR3 regions. TCRdb itself ran the multiplex PCR reads through MiXCR, one entry per CDR3 protein. This sample has 370,000 or so distinct CDR3 sequences, with roughly 17% found just once. The ends lost 6 bases at V and 3 bases at J; junction bases unmatched: 21. This CDR3 is built from 20 residues. Germline V gene lookup returns CDR1 KGHSH and CDR2 LQKENI. The time point was: newly diagnosed GD, antithyroid drugs for less than 3 months. Extracted RNA from PBMCs served as the source of the TCR library. General study results and limits: Persistent disease favored TRBV28, TRBJ1-2 and TRBJ2-5.

The data also belong to a second study, concerning T cells in Graves' hyperthyroidism and ophthalmopathy. That study adds: Ophthalmopathy cases were set apart from stable hyperthyroidism by a 13 V-J model. A median around 6.8 months before onset, the model predicted ophthalmopathy.

The clonotype was recovered from a woman aged 18-29 years with Graves disease. Sequenced here: peripheral blood mononuclear cells (PBMCs), sampled at new diagnosis, from a patient treated with antithyroid drugs. The chain recombines TRBV18 with TRBJ2-1, with 9 bases fitting TRBD2. CDR3 amino acids: CASSDLMSGGYPRHYNEQFF. The CDR3 DNA reads TGTGCCAGCTCGGACCTGATGAGCGGGGGGTACCCGAGGCACTACAATGAGCAGTTCTTC. The full variable domain, with the rest looked up from reference TRBV18 and TRBJ2-1, is NAGVMQNPRHLVRRRGQEARLRCSPMKGHSHVYWYRQLPEEGLKFMVYLQKENIIDESGMPKERFSAEFPKEGPSILRIQQVVRGDSAAYFCASSDLMSGGYPRHYNEQFFGPGTRLTVL.